Each of the 27 T cell receptor beta chains below was sequenced from the same sample in a study of blood T cell repertoires in COVID-19. Generated by immunoSEQ multiplex PCR, the TCRdb table keeps only in-frame clones and is missing some. The repertoire holds tens of thousands of clones, with roughly nine tenths as singletons. The sample comprised peripheral blood. These receptors came from a man aged 45 to 65 with acute or convalescent COVID-19.

This chain uses TRBV24-1 with TRBJ2-3; D not certain. Germline V gene lookup returns CDR1 KGHDR and CDR2 SFDVKD. CDR3 size: 13 residues. The ends were cut back, 0 bases at V and 3 bases at J, with 3 bases in the middle. CDR3 DNA sequence: TGTGCCACCAGTGATTTGACTACAGATACGCAGTATTTT. The encoded protein is CATSDLTTDTQYF.

The chain couples TRBV6-5 to TRBJ1-6, with 7 bases lining up with TRBD1. Unmatched junction bases numbered 5, after V lost 2 bases and J lost 10 bases. Germline assignment: CDR1 MNHEY and CDR2 SVGAGI. The CDR3 totals 14 residues. In DNA form, the CDR3 reads TGTGCCAGCAGTTACCGGCAGGGGGAATCACCCCTCCACTTT. Translated, it gives CASSYRQGESPLHF.

This sequence joins TRBV4-1 and TRBJ1-4, with 8 positions matching TRBD1. V gave up 5 bases and J gave up 8 bases; unmatched junction bases: 10. This CDR3 is built from 15 residues. CDR1 MGHRA and CDR2 YSYEKL come from the germline V gene. CDR3 in DNA: TGCGCCAGCAGCAAAACACAGGGGGAAGGGGAAAAACTGTTTTTT. Residues: CASSKTQGEGEKLFF.

This chain connects TRBV5-1 to TRBJ2-1; 11 positions match TRBD2. This CDR3 is built from 17 residues. V gave up 4 bases and J gave up 8 bases; unmatched junction bases: 14. From germline, CDR1 is SGHRS and CDR2 YFSETQ. The CDR3 nucleotides read TGCGCCAGCAGCATCTCCGGGACTAGCGGAGAAGGACATGAGCAGTTCTTC. Its translation: CASSISGTSGEGHEQFF.

Concerning this clone: The junction departs from germline at one end; a sequencing error may be responsible. The chain links TRBV11-2 to TRBJ2-4; D is possibly TRBD1 (6 bases). The CDR3 loop spans 13 amino acids. Germline V CDR1 and CDR2: SGHAT, FQNNGV. CDR3 nucleotide sequence: TGTGCCAGCAGCCTCGGAAACCGGGACATTGAGTACTTC. This sequence encodes CASSLGNRDIEYF.

This clone appeared a single time. V and J are TRBV5-4 and TRBJ1-6; D call uncertain. There are 13 residues in the CDR3. CDR1 is SGHNT, CDR2 YYREEE, per germline (reference sequence). V gave up 0 bases and J gave up 5 bases, with 3 bases separating them. CDR3 bases: TGTGCCAGCAGCTTGGGGCATAATTCACCCCTCCACTTT. This encodes CASSLGHNSPLHF.

The rearrangement uses TRBV5-1 and TRBJ1-2, with a weak D call TRBD1 (6 bases). This CDR3 spans 16 amino acids. Germline CDR1 and CDR2: SGHRS and YFSETQ. Trimming stripped 4 bases from V and 3 bases from J, with 19 bases between. CDR3 nucleotides: TGCGCCAGCAGCCGGGGGGGTAGCAGGGGCTACTATGGCTACACCTTC. This encodes CASSRGGSRGYYGYTF.

The V and J genes are TRBV11-2 and TRBJ1-1, with a possible D match to TRBD1 (6 bases). The germline V and J ends were trimmed by 4 bases and 1 base, with 13 bases remaining between them. The germline V gene has CDR1 SGHAT and CDR2 FQNNGV. This CDR3 comprises 15 residues. The CDR3 DNA reads TGTGCCAGCAGCTGGGGGGGCTCCCAGAACACTGAAGCTTTCTTT. Amino acids: CASSWGGSQNTEAFF.

V gene TRBV7-9 combines with J gene TRBJ2-7, with 10 bases identical to TRBD2. Germline lookup yields CDR1 SEHNR and CDR2 FQNEAQ (reference sequence). Trimming at V came to 4 bases and at J to 7 bases, leaving 10 bases not matched to a gene. CDR3 length: 15 amino acids. For the CDR3, the DNA is TGTGCCAGCAGCTCCCATCTCTGGACTAGCGGAGAGCAGTACTTC. Its protein is CASSSHLWTSGEQYF.

The chain recombines TRBV7-2 with TRBJ2-7; D uncertain. Germline CDR1 reads SGHTA; CDR2 reads FQGNSA. V was pared by 3 bases and J by 4 bases, with 10 bases between. CDR3 length: 13 residues. The CDR3 DNA reads TGTGCCAGCAGCTTCAACGCAGGTTACGAGCAGTACGTC. Amino acid sequence: CASSFNAGYEQYV.

This clone was counted a few times. This rearrangement joins TRBV9 to TRBJ2-7, with TRBD1 matching over 8 bases. The CDR3 runs 15 residues. Germline-derived CDR1 and CDR2 are SGDLS and YYNGEE. Trimming at V came to 4 bases and at J to 2 bases, leaving 8 bases not matched to a gene. Written as DNA, the CDR3 is TGTGCCAGCAGCCCTTCGCAGGGGGCCCCCTACGAGCAGTACTTC. It encodes CASSPSQGAPYEQYF.

This chain uses TRBV29-1 with TRBJ1-3; D ambiguous. Germline CDR1 is SQVTM and CDR2 is ANQGSEA. V shed 1 base and J shed 4 bases, with 20 bases lying between them. The CDR3 is 17 residues long. CDR3 nucleotide sequence: TGCAGCGTTGAAGCCCCAGACTATCACTGGACCGGAAACACCATATATTTT. Translation: CSVEAPDYHWTGNTIYF.

The chain recombines TRBV7-3 with TRBJ2-5; weak D call: TRBD1 (6 bases). The CDR3 is 13 amino acids. Trimming pared 5 bases from V and 2 bases from J, leaving 9 bases between. Germline V gene sequence: CDR1 SGHTA, CDR2 FQGTGA. The CDR3 loop reads CASSATGQETQYF. The CDR3 DNA is TGTGCCAGCAGCGCAACAGGGCAAGAGACCCAGTACTTC.

V gene TRBV7-2 combines with J gene TRBJ1-4, with 9 positions matching TRBD1. The CDR3 loop spans 14 amino acids. Germline loops: CDR1 SGHTA, CDR2 FQGNSA. With V trimmed by 4 bases and J by 5 bases, 2 bases remained unmatched. The CDR3 DNA follows: TGTGCCAGCAGCTCGGACAGGGGAAATGAAAAACTGTTTTTT. Translated, it gives CASSSDRGNEKLFF. Complete variable domain (other parts from reference TRBV7-2 and TRBJ1-4): GAGVSQSPSNKVTEKGKDVELRCDPISGHTALYWYRQSLGQGLEFLIYFQGNSAPDKSGLPSDRFSAERTGGSVSTLTIQRTQQEDSAVYLCASSSDRGNEKLFFGSGTQLSVL.

The chain has TRBV3-1 (or the pseudogene TRBV3-2) and TRBJ2-7; the match to TRBD2 covers 12 bases. The CDR3 is made up of 17 amino acids. V trimming: 4 bases; J trimming: 0 bases; junction bases outside the gene matches: 7. Per the germline V gene, CDR1 is LGHDT and CDR2 is YNNKEL (reference sequence). DNA for the CDR3: TGTGCCAGCAGCCGGACTAGCGGGACATTAAGCTCCTACGAGCAGTACTTC. Translation gives CASSRTSGTLSSYEQYF.

V gene TRBV13 combines with J gene TRBJ1-2; 9 bases match TRBD1. The CDR3 totals 15 residues. V dropped 4 bases and J dropped 7; count of bases not matched to a gene: 10. Per germline, CDR1 PRHDT and CDR2 FYEKMQ (reference sequence). The CDR3 sequence is CASSSLRDRETGYTF. The CDR3 coding sequence is TGTGCCAGCAGCTCCTTACGGGACAGGGAGACTGGCTACACCTTC.

The chain links TRBV15 to TRBJ2-7; 10 nucleotides align to TRBD2. The germline V gene has CDR1 LNHNV and CDR2 YYDKDF (reference sequence). V lost 1 base and J lost 4; bases outside the gene matches: 7. The CDR3 totals 16 residues. The CDR3 sequence: CATSRGRGTSEYEQYF. In nucleotides, the CDR3 is TGTGCCACCAGCAGAGGGAGAGGGACTAGCGAGTACGAGCAGTACTTC.

This chain joins TRBV4-2 and TRBJ2-5; D call uncertain. The CDR3 is 15 amino acids. CDR1 LGHNA and CDR2 YNFKEQ come from the germline V gene. The V and J ends lost 4 bases and 2 bases respectively, with 14 bases between them. CDR3 sequence (DNA): TGTGCCAGCAGCCCCCTTCCCGGGTCTCAAGAGACCCAGTACTTC. It yields the protein CASSPLPGSQETQYF.

This chain uses TRBV2 with TRBJ2-2, with D tentatively TRBD2 (6 bases). Per the germline V gene, CDR1 is SNHLY and CDR2 is FYNNEI. V lost 6 bases, J lost 3 bases, and 11 bases lay in between. The CDR3 is 14 amino acids. CDR3 residues: CASRDGGYTGELFF. The CDR3 DNA reads TGTGCCAGCAGGGATGGGGGGTACACCGGGGAGCTGTTTTTT.

The gene calls are TRBV19 and TRBJ2-3; 8 nucleotides match TRBD1. Per the germline V gene, CDR1 is LNHDA and CDR2 is SQIVND (reference sequence). V gave up 3 bases and J gave up 5 bases; unmatched junction bases: 7. The CDR3 length is 15 residues. The CDR3 sequence is CASSISQGAGDTQYF. The CDR3 coding sequence is TGTGCCAGTAGTATCAGTCAGGGGGCCGGAGATACGCAGTATTTT.

The J gene is TRBJ2-2, the V gene TRBV7-3; 15 bases agree with TRBD2. The CDR3 loop spans 16 amino acids. Germline V gene sequence: CDR1 SGHTA, CDR2 FQGTGA. The V and J ends lost 3 bases and 4 bases, in that order; junction bases with no gene match: 0. CDR3 loop: CASSLGLAGGTGELFF. The CDR3 bases are TGTGCCAGCAGCTTGGGACTAGCGGGGGGCACCGGGGAGCTGTTTTTT.

CDR3 protein: CASSEQVVYAFF. In DNA, the CDR3 is TGTGCCAGCAGTGAACAGGTAGTGTATGCTTTCTTT. This rearrangement joins TRBV2 to TRBJ1-1; D gene unclear. The CDR3 is 12 amino acids. V gave up 2 bases and J gave up 11 bases, with 12 bases separating them. CDR1 and CDR2 from the germline V gene are SNHLY and FYNNEI.

This chain connects TRBV24-1 to TRBJ2-3, with D perhaps TRBD1 (7 bases). Trimming took 3 bases from V and 2 from J, leaving 14 bases between them. The CDR3 length is 16 residues. Germline V gene data show CDR1 as KGHDR and CDR2 as SFDVKD. CDR3 loop: CATSDPGGKDTDTQYF. In DNA, the CDR3 is TGTGCCACCAGTGATCCAGGGGGGAAGGACACAGATACGCAGTATTTT.

The chain uses TRBV15 and TRBJ2-1, with 7 positions matching TRBD1. Germline CDR1 LNHNV, CDR2 YYDKDF (reference sequence). This CDR3 is built from 14 residues. V lost 1 base, J lost 5 bases, and 2 bases stayed unmatched. The CDR3 is CATSRGDRDNEQFF. CDR3 bases: TGTGCCACCAGCAGAGGAGACAGGGACAATGAGCAGTTCTTC.

V usage is TRBV2 and J usage is TRBJ2-3; maybe TRBD1 (5 bases). Germline CDR1 SNHLY, CDR2 FYNNEI. The CDR3 covers 15 residues. Trimming removed 1 base at V and 5 bases at J, with 13 bases between. Written as DNA, the CDR3 is TGTGCCAGCAGTGAAGTGACAGATTGGGGAGATACGCAGTATTTT. Encoded protein: CASSEVTDWGDTQYF. Complete variable domain (other parts from reference TRBV2 and TRBJ2-3): EPEVTQTPSHQVTQMGQEVILRCVPISNHLYFYWYRQILGQKVEFLVSFYNNEISEKSEIFDDQFSVERPDGSNFTLKIRSTKLEDSAMYFCASSEVTDWGDTQYFGPGTRLTVL.

On this clone itself: At one end, the junction sequence differs from germline, possibly due to a read error. The V call is TRBV5-4, the J call TRBJ1-2; D is possibly TRBD1 (5 bases). Germline V gene data show CDR1 as SGHNT and CDR2 as YYREEE (reference sequence). The CDR3 totals 13 residues. The CDR3 DNA reads as TGTGCCTCTGGCGGCGGGGGTAACTATGACTACACCTTC. This codes for CASGGGGNYDYTF. Combining the CDR3 with reference TRBV5-4 and TRBJ1-2 gives the whole variable domain ETGVTQSPTHLIKTRGQQVTLRCSSQSGHNTVSWYQQALGQGPQFIFQYYREEENGRGNFPPRFSGLQFPNYSSELNVNALELDDSALYLCASGGGGNYDYTFGSGTRLTVV.

This chain connects TRBV2 to TRBJ2-1; D is possibly TRBD1 (6 bases). Per the germline V gene, CDR1 is SNHLY and CDR2 is FYNNEI. CDR3 size: 16 residues. Trimming shortened V by 6 bases and J by 4 bases, and 19 bases separated the two germline ends. The CDR3 sequence is CASSTSDSVTYNEQFF. As DNA, the CDR3 is TGTGCCAGCAGCACGTCGGACAGCGTGACATACAATGAGCAGTTCTTC.